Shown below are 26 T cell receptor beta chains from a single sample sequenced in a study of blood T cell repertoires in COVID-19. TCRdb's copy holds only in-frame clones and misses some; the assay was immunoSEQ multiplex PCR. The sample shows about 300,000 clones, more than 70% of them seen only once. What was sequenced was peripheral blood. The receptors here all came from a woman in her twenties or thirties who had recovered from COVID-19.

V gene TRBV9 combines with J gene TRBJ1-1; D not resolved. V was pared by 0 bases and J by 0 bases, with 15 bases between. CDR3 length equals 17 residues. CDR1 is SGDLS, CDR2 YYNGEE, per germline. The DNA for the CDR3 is TGTGCCAGCAGCGTAGGGGGAGGGAGGTGGATGAACACTGAAGCTTTCTTT. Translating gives CASSVGGGRWMNTEAFF. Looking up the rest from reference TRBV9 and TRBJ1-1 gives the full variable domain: DSGVTQTPKHLITATGQRVTLRCSPRSGDLSVYWYQQSLDQGLQFLIQYYNGEERAKGNILERFSAQQFPDLHSELNLSSLELGDSALYFCASSVGGGRWMNTEAFFGQGTRLTVV.

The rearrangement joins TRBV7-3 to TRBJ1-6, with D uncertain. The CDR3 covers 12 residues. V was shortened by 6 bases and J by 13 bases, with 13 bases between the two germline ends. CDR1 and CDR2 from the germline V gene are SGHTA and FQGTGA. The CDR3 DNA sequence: TGTGCCAGCAGGAACCCCACTTTTCCCCTCCACTTT. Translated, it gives CASRNPTFPLHF.

CDR3 coding DNA: TGTGCCAGCAGCATGGGACAGGGGATGGATACGCAGTATTTT. Amino acid sequence: CASSMGQGMDTQYF. The gene calls are TRBV7-2 and TRBJ2-3, with 10 nucleotides matching TRBD1. The CDR3 covers 14 residues. The junction had 5 bases not matched to a gene; V was cut back by 5 bases and J by 6 bases. Germline CDR1 and CDR2: SGHTA and FQGNSA.

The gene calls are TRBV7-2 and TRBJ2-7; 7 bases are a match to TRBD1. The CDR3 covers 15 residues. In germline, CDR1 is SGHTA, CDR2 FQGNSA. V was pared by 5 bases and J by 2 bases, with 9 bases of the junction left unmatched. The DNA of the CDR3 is TGTGCCAGCAGCCCCTTAGGGGGCGGACCCTACGAGCAGTACTTC. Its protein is CASSPLGGGPYEQYF.

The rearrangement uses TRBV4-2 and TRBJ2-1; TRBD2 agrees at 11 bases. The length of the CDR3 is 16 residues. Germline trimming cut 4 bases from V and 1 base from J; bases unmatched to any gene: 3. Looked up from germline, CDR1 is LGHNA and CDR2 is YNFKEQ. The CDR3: CASSPGLAVSYNEQFF. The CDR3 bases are TGTGCCAGCAGCCCGGGACTAGCGGTATCCTACAATGAGCAGTTCTTC.

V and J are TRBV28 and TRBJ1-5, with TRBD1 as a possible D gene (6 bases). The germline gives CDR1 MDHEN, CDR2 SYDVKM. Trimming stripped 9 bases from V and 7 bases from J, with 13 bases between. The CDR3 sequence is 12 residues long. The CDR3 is CASTLRGQPQHF. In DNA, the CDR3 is TGTGCCAGTACACTTAGGGGGCAGCCCCAGCATTTT.

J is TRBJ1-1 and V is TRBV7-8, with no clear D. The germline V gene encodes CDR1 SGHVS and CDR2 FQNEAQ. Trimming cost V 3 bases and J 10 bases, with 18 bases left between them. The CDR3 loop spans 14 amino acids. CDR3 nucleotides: TGTGCCAGCAGCTTTGATGAAGGGAGGGAGCGAGCTTTCTTT. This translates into CASSFDEGRERAFF.

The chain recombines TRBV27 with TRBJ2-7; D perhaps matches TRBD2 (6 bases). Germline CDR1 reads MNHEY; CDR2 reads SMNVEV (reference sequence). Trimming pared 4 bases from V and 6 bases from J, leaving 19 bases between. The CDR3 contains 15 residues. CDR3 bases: TGTGCCAGCAGTTGGACTCACACCCCCGGGAGCGAGCAGTACTTC. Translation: CASSWTHTPGSEQYF.

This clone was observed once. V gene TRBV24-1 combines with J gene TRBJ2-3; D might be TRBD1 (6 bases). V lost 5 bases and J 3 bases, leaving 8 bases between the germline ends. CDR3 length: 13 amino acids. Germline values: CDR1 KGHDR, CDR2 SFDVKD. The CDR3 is CATSGDTTDTQYF. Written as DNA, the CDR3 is TGTGCCACCAGTGGGGACACAACAGATACGCAGTATTTT.

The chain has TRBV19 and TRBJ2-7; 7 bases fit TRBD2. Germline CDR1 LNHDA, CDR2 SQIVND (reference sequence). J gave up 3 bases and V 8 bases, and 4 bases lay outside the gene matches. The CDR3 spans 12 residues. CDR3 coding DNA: TGTGCCAGTTGTTGCGGGGGCTACGAGCAGTACTTC. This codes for CASCCGGYEQYF.

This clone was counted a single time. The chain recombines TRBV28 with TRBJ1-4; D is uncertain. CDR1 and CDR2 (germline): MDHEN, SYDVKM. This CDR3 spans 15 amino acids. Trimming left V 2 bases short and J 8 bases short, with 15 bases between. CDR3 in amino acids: CASSLSLGREEKLFF. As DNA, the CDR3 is TGTGCCAGCAGTTTAAGTTTGGGGAGAGAGGAAAAACTGTTTTTT.

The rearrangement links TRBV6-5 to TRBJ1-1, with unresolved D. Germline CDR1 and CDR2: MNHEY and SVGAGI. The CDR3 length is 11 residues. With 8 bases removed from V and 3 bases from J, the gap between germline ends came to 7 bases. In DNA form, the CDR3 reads TGTGCCAGCCTATTGTACACTGAAGCTTTCTTT. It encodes CASLLYTEAFF.

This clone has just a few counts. CDR3 sequence (DNA): TGCGCCAGCAGTCAATACAGGGGGCAAAGGGCGACTAATGAAAAACTGTTTTTT. Encoded protein: CASSQYRGQRATNEKLFF. The chain uses TRBV23-1 and TRBJ1-4, with 9 bases identical to TRBD1. TRBV23-1 is classed as an ORF, of uncertain function. The CDR3 is made up of 18 amino acids. V gave up 1 base and J gave up 2 bases; unmatched junction bases: 8.

Here the CDR3 DNA reads TGTGCCAGCAGCCCGGACAGGGGATTACCGGCGAACACTGAAGCTTTCTTT. Protein product: CASSPDRGLPANTEAFF. The V gene is TRBV5-4, the J gene TRBJ1-1, with TRBD1 identical over 9 bases. Germline V CDR1 and CDR2: SGHNT, YYREEE (reference sequence). J gave up 1 base and V 4 bases, and 11 bases lay outside the gene matches. The CDR3 is 17 amino acids.

CDR3 sequence: CASGLQGTASSYNEQFF. CDR3 nucleotides: TGTGCTAGTGGTTTACAGGGGACAGCGAGCTCCTACAATGAGCAGTTCTTC. The chain is built from TRBV12-5 and TRBJ2-1, with 7 bases identical to TRBD1. V was pared by 3 bases and J by 0 bases, with 8 bases of the junction left unmatched. This CDR3 has 17 amino acids. Germline V CDR1 and CDR2: LGHNT, FRNRAP. Complete variable domain (other parts from reference TRBV12-5 and TRBJ2-1): DARVTQTPRHKVTEMGQEVTMRCQPILGHNTVFWYRQTMMQGLELLAYFRNRAPLDDSGMPKDRFSAEMPDATLATLKIQPSEPRDSAVYFCASGLQGTASSYNEQFFGPGTRLTVL.

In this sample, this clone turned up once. CDR3 protein: CASSGATSGGWDEQFF. CDR3 nucleotide sequence: TGTGCCAGCAGCGGAGCGACTAGCGGGGGGTGGGATGAGCAGTTCTTC. The V and J genes are TRBV2 and TRBJ2-1; 13 nucleotides agree with TRBD2. Germline V gives CDR1 SNHLY, CDR2 FYNNEI. CDR3 length equals 16 residues. The junction had 10 bases not matched to a gene; V was cut back by 6 bases and J by 8 bases.

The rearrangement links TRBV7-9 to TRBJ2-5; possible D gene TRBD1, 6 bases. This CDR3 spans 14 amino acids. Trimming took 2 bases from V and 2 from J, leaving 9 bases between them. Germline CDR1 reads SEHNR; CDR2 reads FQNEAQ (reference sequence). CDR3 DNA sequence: TGTGCCAGCAGCTTACTGGACAGACAAGAGACCCAGTACTTC. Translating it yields CASSLLDRQETQYF.

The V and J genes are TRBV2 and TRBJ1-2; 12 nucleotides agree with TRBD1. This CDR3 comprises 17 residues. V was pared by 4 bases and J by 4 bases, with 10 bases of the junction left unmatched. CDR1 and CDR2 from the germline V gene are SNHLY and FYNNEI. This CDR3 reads CASSGGTGGAGVYGYTF. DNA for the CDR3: TGTGCCAGCAGTGGAGGGACAGGGGGCGCGGGAGTCTATGGCTACACCTTC.

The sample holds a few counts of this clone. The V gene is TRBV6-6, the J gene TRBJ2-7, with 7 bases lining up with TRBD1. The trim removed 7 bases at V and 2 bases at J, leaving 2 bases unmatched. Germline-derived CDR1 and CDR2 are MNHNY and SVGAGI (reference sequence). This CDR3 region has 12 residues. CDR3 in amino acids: CASTGTAYEQYF. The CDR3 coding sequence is TGTGCCAGCACCGGGACAGCCTACGAGCAGTACTTC.

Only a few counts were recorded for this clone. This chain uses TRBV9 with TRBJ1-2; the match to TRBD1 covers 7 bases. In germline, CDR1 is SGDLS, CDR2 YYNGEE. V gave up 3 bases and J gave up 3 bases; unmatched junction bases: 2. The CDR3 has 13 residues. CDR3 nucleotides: TGTGCCAGCAGCGATGGGACAGACTATGGCTACACCTTC. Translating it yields CASSDGTDYGYTF. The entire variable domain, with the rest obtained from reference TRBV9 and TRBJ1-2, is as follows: DSGVTQTPKHLITATGQRVTLRCSPRSGDLSVYWYQQSLDQGLQFLIQYYNGEERAKGNILERFSAQQFPDLHSELNLSSLELGDSALYFCASSDGTDYGYTFGSGTRLTVV.

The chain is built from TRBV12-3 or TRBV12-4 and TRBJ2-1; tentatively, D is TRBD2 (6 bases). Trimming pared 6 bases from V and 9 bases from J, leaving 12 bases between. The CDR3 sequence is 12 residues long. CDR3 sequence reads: CASSPKRAEQFF. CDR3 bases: TGTGCCAGCAGCCCCAAGCGGGCTGAGCAGTTCTTC.

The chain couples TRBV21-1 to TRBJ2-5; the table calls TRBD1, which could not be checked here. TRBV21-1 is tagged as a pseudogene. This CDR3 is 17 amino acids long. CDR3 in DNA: TGTGCCAGCAGCCCCCCACGCGGGACAGGGGGATGGGAGACCCAGTACTTC. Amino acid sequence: CASSPPRGTGGWETQYF.

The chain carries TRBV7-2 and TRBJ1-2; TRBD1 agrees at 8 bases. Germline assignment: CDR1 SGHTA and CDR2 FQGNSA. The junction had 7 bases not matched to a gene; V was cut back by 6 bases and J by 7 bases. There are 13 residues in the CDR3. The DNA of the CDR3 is TGTGCCAGCAGAAAAGACAGGGGTGGTGGCTACACCTTC. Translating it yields CASRKDRGGGYTF.

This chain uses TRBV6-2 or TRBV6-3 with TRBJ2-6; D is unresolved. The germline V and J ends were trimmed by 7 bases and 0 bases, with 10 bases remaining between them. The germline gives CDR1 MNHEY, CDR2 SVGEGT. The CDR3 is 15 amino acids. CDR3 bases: TGTGCCAGCACCCCGTTGAGCTCTGGGGCCAACGTCCTGACTTTC. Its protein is CASTPLSSGANVLTF.

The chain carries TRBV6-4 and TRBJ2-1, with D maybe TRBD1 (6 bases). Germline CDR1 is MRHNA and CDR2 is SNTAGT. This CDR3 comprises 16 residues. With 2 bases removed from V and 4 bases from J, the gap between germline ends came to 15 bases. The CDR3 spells CASSDRTAGSYNEQFF. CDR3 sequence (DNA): TGTGCCAGCAGTGACCGGACAGCAGGTTCATACAATGAGCAGTTCTTC.

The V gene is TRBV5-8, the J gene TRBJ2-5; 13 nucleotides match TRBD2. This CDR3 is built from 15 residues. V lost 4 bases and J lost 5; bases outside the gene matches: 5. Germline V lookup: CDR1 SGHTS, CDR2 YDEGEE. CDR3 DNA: TGTGCCAGCAGCCCAGGACTAGCGGGGGCGGAGACCCAGTACTTC. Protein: CASSPGLAGAETQYF.